The 21 T cell receptor beta chains presented below share a single source sample, sequenced in a study of blood T cell repertoires in COVID-19. This table comes from immunoSEQ multiplex PCR, and its TCRdb copy is limited to in-frame clones, with some not included. The table records about 230,000 clones, approximately 80% of them present only once. Material for sequencing was peripheral blood. The source of these receptors is a woman older than 75 with COVID-19, enrolled during active disease.

The V call is TRBV7-8, the J call TRBJ1-3; 7 bases are shared with TRBD1. The CDR3 extends over 19 amino acids. Germline V gives CDR1 SGHVS, CDR2 FQNEAQ. Trimming at V came to 7 bases and at J to 4 bases, leaving 22 bases not matched to a gene. CDR3 protein: CASTPRRLQGRLWGNTIYF. In DNA, the CDR3 is TGTGCCAGCACCCCTAGGCGCCTACAGGGGAGACTTTGGGGAAACACCATATATTTT.

V is TRBV10-1 and J is TRBJ1-1; tentative D call: TRBD1 (5 bases). This CDR3 has 16 residues. Germline V CDR1 and CDR2: WNHNN, SYGVQD (reference sequence). V lost 2 bases to trimming and J lost 6 bases, with 19 bases between them. The CDR3 coding sequence is TGCGCCAGCAGTGAGCCTCCGGGAGGGGTTGGTGCTGAAGCTTTCTTT. Protein: CASSEPPGGVGAEAFF.

This chain connects TRBV30 to TRBJ2-7; 10 positions agree with TRBD1. Germline trimming cut 2 bases from V and 4 bases from J; bases unmatched to any gene: 8. CDR1 and CDR2 (germline): GTSNPN, SVGIG (reference sequence). The CDR3 totals 15 residues. The CDR3 DNA follows: TGTGCCTGGAGTTCCCGACAGGGGGCGAGGTACGAGCAGTACTTC. Its protein is CAWSSRQGARYEQYF.

The chain recombines TRBV4-3 with TRBJ2-7; 10 bases align to TRBD2. V was pared by 0 bases and J by 3 bases, with 11 bases of the junction left unmatched. The CDR3 covers 18 residues. Germline loops: CDR1 LGHNA, CDR2 YSLEER. For the CDR3, the DNA is TGCGCCAGCAGCCAAGATCCCCCTACTAGCGGGACGATCTACGAGCAGTACTTC. Translation: CASSQDPPTSGTIYEQYF.

This sequence joins TRBV24-1 and TRBJ1-2; 7 positions agree with TRBD1. The CDR3 is made up of 17 amino acids. With 4 bases clipped from V and 0 bases from J, the junction kept 10 bases outside the gene matches. CDR1 is KGHDR and CDR2 is SFDVKD in the germline V gene. The CDR3 DNA sequence: TGTGCCACCAGTGAGGTTCTGACAGGGAATACTAACTATGGCTACACCTTC. This translates into CATSEVLTGNTNYGYTF.

The chain employs TRBV5-6 and TRBJ1-4, with D unresolved. Trimming left V 2 bases short and J 5 bases short, with 10 bases between. The CDR3 extends over 14 amino acids. CDR1 and CDR2 from the germline V gene are SGHDT and YYEEEE. The CDR3 protein is CASSFSRRNEKLFF. Written as DNA, the CDR3 is TGTGCCAGCAGCTTCTCCAGGAGGAATGAAAAACTGTTTTTT.

Here the CDR3 reads CASSTNTGTTSSEQYF. CDR3 coding DNA: TGTGCCAGCAGCACAAACACCGGGACTACCTCTAGCGAGCAGTACTTC. The chain employs TRBV7-9 and TRBJ2-7, with TRBD2 identical over 7 bases. The CDR3 is 16 residues long. Germline CDR1 reads SEHNR; CDR2 reads FQNEAQ (reference sequence). The trim removed 5 bases at V and 6 bases at J, leaving 16 bases unmatched.

This clone has a handful of counts. This rearrangement joins TRBV25-1 to TRBJ1-2; D may be TRBD1 (5 bases). CDR3 size: 13 residues. Trimming stripped 4 bases from V and 0 bases from J, with 6 bases between. Germline V gene lookup returns CDR1 MGHDK and CDR2 SYGVNS. The CDR3 coding sequence is TGTGCCAGCAGTGCCAGGGCTAACTATGGCTACACCTTC. Its translation: CASSARANYGYTF.

This sequence joins TRBV27 and TRBJ2-1; 10 bases are a match to TRBD2. This CDR3 comprises 16 residues. With V trimmed by 5 bases and J by 3 bases, 7 bases remained unmatched. Germline V gene lookup returns CDR1 MNHEY and CDR2 SMNVEV (reference sequence). The DNA of the CDR3 is TGTGCCAGCAGTCCCGAGGCTAGCGGGAGCTACAATGAGCAGTTCTTC. Translating it yields CASSPEASGSYNEQFF.

The V and J genes are TRBV7-2 and TRBJ1-1; 7 nucleotides match TRBD1. From germline, CDR1 is SGHTA and CDR2 FQGNSA. The CDR3 runs 15 residues. The junction had 3 bases not matched to a gene; V was cut back by 1 base and J by 1 base. CDR3 protein: CASSLGGQANTEAFF. The CDR3 coding sequence is TGTGCCAGCAGCTTAGGAGGACAGGCGAACACTGAAGCTTTCTTT.

This chain joins TRBV7-9 and TRBJ1-3; D not resolved. V lost 0 bases, J lost 4 bases, and 4 bases lay in between. The CDR3 extends over 13 amino acids. Germline CDR1 and CDR2: SEHNR and FQNEAQ (reference sequence). CDR3 protein: CASSLARGNTIYF. DNA for the CDR3: TGTGCCAGCAGCTTAGCGAGAGGAAACACCATATATTTT.

The rearrangement joins TRBV27 to TRBJ1-1, with D maybe TRBD1 (5 bases). Germline CDR1 is MNHEY and CDR2 is SMNVEV (reference sequence). Trimming removed 4 bases at V and 4 bases at J, with 16 bases between. The CDR3 has 15 amino acids. The CDR3 DNA reads as TGTGCCAGCAGTTCGGCCGCGGTGGGGGGCACTGAAGCTTTCTTT. This translates into CASSSAAVGGTEAFF.

The rearrangement uses TRBV19 and TRBJ2-7; TRBD1 matches at 10 bases. Germline V gene sequence: CDR1 LNHDA, CDR2 SQIVND (reference sequence). The CDR3 loop spans 14 amino acids. The ends lost 6 bases at V and 4 bases at J; junction bases unmatched: 6. The CDR3 DNA sequence: TGTGCCAGTAGCATGGGACAGGGGCTTTACGAGCAGTACTTC. It codes for CASSMGQGLYEQYF.

The V and J genes are TRBV2 and TRBJ2-2; D ambiguous. V lost 6 bases and J lost 6, with 11 bases in between. Germline V lookup: CDR1 SNHLY, CDR2 FYNNEI. The CDR3 is made up of 13 amino acids. The CDR3 loop reads CASSPSFSGELFF. CDR3 in DNA: TGTGCCAGCAGCCCCTCTTTTTCCGGGGAGCTGTTTTTT.

This clone was observed a handful of times. The sample has other DNA sequences that encode this CDR3 too. This chain uses TRBV30 with TRBJ1-2, with D perhaps matching TRBD1 (6 bases). CDR1 and CDR2 (germline): GTSNPN, SVGIG (reference sequence). The CDR3 runs 11 residues. V was clipped by 0 bases and J by 7 bases, with 6 bases between them. The chain's CDR3 is CAWSVGGGYTF. For the CDR3, the DNA is TGTGCCTGGAGTGTAGGGGGTGGCTACACCTTC.

The genes are TRBV6-6 and TRBJ2-7, with a possible D match to TRBD2 (5 bases). V shed 6 bases and J shed 5 bases, with 8 bases lying between them. Germline V gene sequence: CDR1 MNHNY, CDR2 SVGAGI (reference sequence). This CDR3 is 11 amino acids long. Here the CDR3 DNA reads TGTGCCAGCAGCCAGAGGGACGAGCAGTACTTC. Amino acids: CASSQRDEQYF.

This clone was detected only once. The CDR3 region has the DNA TGCGCCAGCAGCAAGACAGGACAGAACACCGGGGAGCTGTTTTTT. Translation: CASSKTGQNTGELFF. This chain connects TRBV5-1 to TRBJ2-2, with D possibly TRBD1 on 6 matching bases. Trimming pared 4 bases from V and 1 base from J, leaving 11 bases between. The CDR3 totals 15 residues. CDR1 and CDR2 (germline): SGHRS, YFSETQ.

The CDR3: CASSRSANNEQFF. The CDR3 DNA follows: TGTGCCAGCAGCCGATCCGCGAACAATGAGCAGTTCTTC. The rearrangement joins TRBV11-2 to TRBJ2-1; the D is unclear. Germline V gene sequence: CDR1 SGHAT, CDR2 FQNNGV. The CDR3 runs 13 residues. Trimming took 5 bases from V and 5 from J, leaving 10 bases between them.

Only one count was recorded for this clone. Other DNA sequences of this sample code for an identical CDR3. The V gene is TRBV18, the J gene TRBJ2-5; TRBD1 matches at 9 bases. V lost 2 bases, J lost 5 bases, and 0 bases stayed unmatched. Germline V CDR1 and CDR2: KGHSH, LQKENI. The CDR3 extends over 13 amino acids. The CDR3 coding sequence is TGTGCCAGCTCACCAGGACAGGGGGAGACCCAGTACTTC. This gives the protein CASSPGQGETQYF.

The chain is built from TRBV19 and TRBJ2-1; 9 bases align to TRBD2. In germline, CDR1 is LNHDA, CDR2 SQIVND (reference sequence). V lost 3 bases, J lost 3 bases, and 12 bases stayed unmatched. This CDR3 region has 18 residues. CDR3 nucleotide sequence: TGTGCCAGTAGTATTTCTATGCCTAGCGGGACTCGCTACAATGAGCAGTTCTTC. This translates into CASSISMPSGTRYNEQFF.

The chain links TRBV28 to TRBJ1-4; 8 bases fit TRBD1. CDR1 is MDHEN and CDR2 is SYDVKM in the germline V gene. J lost 7 bases, V lost 6 bases, and 10 bases had no gene match. The CDR3 consists of 15 residues. The CDR3 sequence is CASSRTGGRSEKLFF. In DNA, the CDR3 is TGTGCCAGCAGCCGTACAGGGGGGCGGAGTGAAAAACTGTTTTTT.